Shown below are 12 T cell receptor beta chains from a single sample sequenced in a study of T cell responses to AZD1222 COVID-19 vaccine. Assay used: immunoSEQ multiplex PCR; TCRdb lists only in-frame clones, some missing. The table has over 75,000 clones, roughly nine tenths seen once. Sequencing was performed on peripheral blood, taken 28 days after the second AZD1222 dose. The receptor set was obtained from an adult who received the AZD1222 COVID-19 vaccine.

V and J are TRBV6-5 and TRBJ1-4, with a weak D call TRBD1 (5 bases). V dropped 7 bases and J dropped 4 bases, with 16 bases sitting between them. The CDR3 runs to 15 residues. CDR1 MNHEY and CDR2 SVGAGI come from the germline V gene. CDR3 residues: CASKAGPRVNEKLFF. In DNA form, the CDR3 reads TGTGCCAGCAAGGCGGGACCGCGGGTTAATGAAAAACTGTTTTTT.

The chain couples TRBV4-1 to TRBJ1-6; possibly TRBD1 for D (5 bases). With 0 bases removed from V and 6 bases from J, the gap between germline ends came to 12 bases. This CDR3 spans 16 amino acids. The germline gives CDR1 MGHRA, CDR2 YSYEKL. The CDR3 region has the DNA TGCGCCAGCAGCCAAGATATTAAGGGGTTTAATTCACCCCTCCACTTT. Translating gives CASSQDIKGFNSPLHF.

This clone showed up just once. The chain uses TRBV2 and TRBJ2-2; D could derive from TRBD1 or TRBD2 (5 bases each). The CDR3 runs to 13 residues. CDR1 is SNHLY, CDR2 FYNNEI, per germline. V was cut by 3 bases and J by 7 bases, with 9 bases left in between. The CDR3 DNA reads TGTGCCAGCAGTGATTTGGGGGTCGGGGAGCTGTTTTTT. This gives the protein CASSDLGVGELFF.

The genes are TRBV7-9 and TRBJ2-7; D might be TRBD1 (5 bases). Germline CDR1 SEHNR, CDR2 FQNEAQ (reference sequence). The CDR3 runs to 14 residues. V lost 1 base and J lost 1, with 8 bases in between. The CDR3, as DNA: TGTGCCAGCAGCTTAGGACAGAGATCCTACGAGCAGTACTTC. Amino acid sequence: CASSLGQRSYEQYF. Variable domain in full (rest from reference TRBV7-9 and TRBJ2-7): DTGVSQNPRHKITKRGQNVTFRCDPISEHNRLYWYRQTLGQGPEFLTYFQNEAQLEKSRLLSDRFSAERPKGSFSTLEIQRTEQGDSAMYLCASSLGQRSYEQYFGPGTRLTVT.

This chain connects TRBV6-5 to TRBJ1-3; D may be TRBD1 (6 bases). The CDR3 covers 15 residues. Trimming left V 2 bases short and J 0 bases short, with 8 bases between. Per the germline V gene, CDR1 is MNHEY and CDR2 is SVGAGI. The CDR3 DNA sequence: TGTGCCAGCAGTTACGGGACAAACTCTGGAAACACCATATATTTT. Its translation: CASSYGTNSGNTIYF.

The J gene is TRBJ2-1, the V gene TRBV27; D uncertain. The CDR3 totals 15 residues. CDR1 is MNHEY and CDR2 is SMNVEV in the germline V gene (reference sequence). Trimming took 6 bases from V and 5 from J, leaving 17 bases between them. This chain's CDR3 is CASRGRPETNNEQFF. The DNA of the CDR3 is TGTGCCAGCAGGGGTAGGCCTGAGACAAACAATGAGCAGTTCTTC.

CDR3 amino acids: CASSFQGSNEKLFF. CDR3 bases: TGTGCCAGCAGCTTCCAAGGGTCTAATGAAAAACTGTTTTTT. The rearrangement uses TRBV7-2 and TRBJ1-4; D remains unclear. Trimming left V 3 bases short and J 3 bases short, with 8 bases between. The CDR3 loop spans 14 amino acids. The V gene's germline CDR1 is SGHTA and CDR2 FQGNSA.

The rearrangement joins TRBV28 to TRBJ1-5; D may be TRBD1 (6 bases). The CDR3 extends over 14 amino acids. CDR1 and CDR2 (germline): MDHEN, SYDVKM. The V end was cut by 2 bases, the J end by 5 bases, with 10 bases between. CDR3 sequence (DNA): TGTGCCAGCAGTTTAGGACAGCAAGATCAGCCCCAGCATTTT. This translates into CASSLGQQDQPQHF.

This sequence joins TRBV3-1 (or the pseudogene TRBV3-2) and TRBJ2-7; D gene uncertain. This CDR3 is 11 amino acids long. Germline V CDR1 and CDR2: LGHDT, YNNKEL (reference sequence). The V gene lost 7 bases and the J gene lost 0 bases, with 4 bases spanning the gap. CDR3 amino acids: CASTSSYEQYF. The CDR3, as DNA: TGTGCCAGCACTAGCTCCTACGAGCAGTACTTC.

The chain couples TRBV11-2 to TRBJ1-1; possible D gene TRBD1, 5 bases. The length of the CDR3 is 14 residues. Germline CDR1 reads SGHAT; CDR2 reads FQNNGV. With 1 base removed from V and 2 bases from J, the gap between germline ends came to 8 bases. DNA of the CDR3: TGTGCCAGCAGCTTAGGACAGTCCAACACTGAAGCTTTCTTT. As protein: CASSLGQSNTEAFF.

The rearrangement uses TRBV7-9 and TRBJ1-5; D is unresolved. V lost 1 base to trimming and J lost 3 bases, with 1 base between them. This CDR3 comprises 12 residues. Germline V gene lookup returns CDR1 SEHNR and CDR2 FQNEAQ (reference sequence). The CDR3 DNA reads as TGTGCCAGCAGCTTAGACAATCAGCCCCAGCATTTT. Translated, it gives CASSLDNQPQHF.

The chain carries TRBV15 and TRBJ1-2; the D gene is possibly TRBD1 (5 bases). Germline lookup yields CDR1 LNHNV and CDR2 YYDKDF (reference sequence). V lost 0 bases and J lost 14, with 16 bases in between. The CDR3 runs to 13 residues. The CDR3 protein is CATSRDHEGRGTF. The CDR3 DNA sequence: TGTGCCACCAGCAGAGATCACGAGGGGCGTGGGACCTTC.